The rows below give T cell receptor beta chains drawn from one sample of a study of OX40 agonist ivuxolimab in advanced cancers. TCRdb's copy holds only in-frame clones and misses some; the assay was immunoSEQ multiplex PCR. Of about 14,000 clones listed, roughly 87% are singletons. The source material was CD4+ or CD8+ T cells sorted from blood, sampled in a trial of the OX40 agonist ivuxolimab. The receptors come from an adult with an advanced solid tumor such as melanoma, head and neck, liver or kidney cancer. Both conserved end residues are part of each CDR3.

v_call cdr3_aa
TRBV4-2 CASSQELAGGTDTQYF
TRBV7-6 CASSSSAGQVFTGELFF
TRBV19 CASSITIYSNQPQHF
TRBV7-9 CASSFRGDEEKLFF
TRBV4-3 CASSRKHTFSGNTIYF
TRBV6-5 CASSWQQGDGYTF
TRBV5-1 CASSLAQGPLEQFF
TRBV4-3 CASSQALGQPYGYTF
TRBV11-3 CASSLNSNTEAFF
TRBV2 CASSREEKLFF
TRBV5-1 CASSLNAKIAKNIQYF
TRBV7-9 CASSVKPAYYGYTF
TRBV4-3 CASSQAPDRAYPKTNEQYF
TRBV29-1 CSAWTSADTQYF
TRBV4-3 CASSQDRDKFATNEKLFF
TRBV19 CASSIDGAYEQYF
TRBV10-3 CAISEAPLDEQYF
TRBV4-1 CASSQEASRAGELFF
TRBV7-7 CASSLAGPTSGANVLTF
TRBV7-8 CASRGAGGPVEQFF
TRBV7-9 CASSPTGNTGELFF
TRBV5-6 CASSIGHLHQYF
TRBV13 CASSPRGQGQLQFF
TRBV28 CASSPGTGGERLSSYNEQFF
TRBV7-9 CASSFSGGVEQFF
TRBV5-1 CASSTRTSGGVDTQYF
TRBV6-1 CASTGLAGEQETQYF
TRBV12-5 CASGLPGTGATYEQYF
TRBV6-4 CASSDSPTDTQYF
TRBV27 CASSLGGNGNQPQHF
TRBV6-5 CASSYSRNNEQFF
TRBV4-3 CASSQEASSGANVLTF
TRBV11-2 CASSARGGLPNEQFF
TRBV2 CASVSQGSYEQYF
TRBV10-2 CASSESRRTGELFF
TRBV27 CASSQSGGAGKTQYF
TRBV7-3 CASSPEAGGLAETQYF
TRBV19 CASSIWRTNTEAFF
TRBV21-1 CASSKVKRRDRGPIDRQETQYF
TRBV30 CAWSAETNYEQYF
TRBV5-1 CASSQVSYNEQFF
TRBV19 CASSPGTSGLYEQYF
TRBV27 CASSFRLSLSYEQYF
TRBV27 CASSTGVSYNEQFF
TRBV12-2 CASRIVGGEGNQPQHF
TRBV6-5 CASRLQGSGNTIYF
TRBV2 CASSEVAGGVNIQYF
TRBV27 CAAGRNSYNEQFF
TRBV5-4 CASSPGQGSSYEQYF
TRBV11-3 CAYRAELSNQPQHF
TRBV29-1 CSVEELDRRRGYTF